The rows below give T cell receptor beta chains drawn from one sample of a study of cytotoxic CD8 clonotypes in ibrutinib-treated CLL. Sequencing was performed with immunoSEQ multiplex PCR; in TCRdb, only in-frame clones are kept and a portion is missing. The repertoire holds 140,000 to 150,000 clones, with about 70% as singletons. Specimen: PBMCs, collected after 24 months of ibrutinib treatment. These receptors came from a human donor with chronic lymphocytic leukemia. CDR3s include the opening cysteine and the closing phenylalanine or tryptophan. Fields, in order: V gene, J gene, clone size, D gene, CDR3 DNA, CDR3 protein. A D gene is named only where the DNA matches it firmly. Size is stated for part of the rows, as once, few or many counts, or as a class when the clone is expanded.

TRBV7-6,TRBJ1-1,NA,NA,TGTGCCAGCAGCTTAGCCCAGGGTGTTGAAGCTTTCTTT,CASSLAQGVEAFF
TRBV9,TRBJ2-5,NA,TRBD2,TGTGCCAGCAGCGTAGGGGCTAGCGGGACCCAAGAGACCCAGTACTTC,CASSVGASGTQETQYF
TRBV4-2,TRBJ1-4,NA,TRBD1,TGTGCCAGCAGCCAAGATAGGGACAGGGGTGAAAAACTGTTTTTT,CASSQDRDRGEKLFF
TRBV27,TRBJ2-1,NA,NA,TGTGCCAGCAGTCCCCTGCGGGCCCAAGGGGATGAGCAGTTCTTC,CASSPLRAQGDEQFF
TRBV7-2,TRBJ2-3,NA,TRBD2,TGTGCCAGCAGCTTAGGGGACTACCAAGATACGCAGTATTTT,CASSLGDYQDTQYF
TRBV7-6,TRBJ1-4,NA,NA,TGTGCCAGCAGCTTAGTGGCAGGGGCTAATGAAAAACTGTTTTTT,CASSLVAGANEKLFF
TRBV19,TRBJ2-2,once,TRBD2,TGTGCCAGTAGTAAGTTAGCGGGATCCACCGGGGAGCTGTTTTTT,CASSKLAGSTGELFF
TRBV6-5,TRBJ1-2,NA,TRBD1,TGTGCCAGCAGAAAGACAGGGGGTAACTATGGCTACACCTTC,CASRKTGGNYGYTF
TRBV7-2,TRBJ1-3,NA,NA,TGTGCCAGCAGCTTAGCTGGAAACACCATATATTTT,CASSLAGNTIYF
TRBV2,TRBJ2-1,NA,TRBD1,TGTGCCAGCAGCGTTCGGGACAGGCTATACAATGAGCAGTTCTTC,CASSVRDRLYNEQFF
TRBV7-3,TRBJ1-1,NA,NA,TGTGCCAGCAGCCCACAGGGGAACACTGAAGCTTTCTTT,CASSPQGNTEAFF
TRBV5-1,TRBJ2-2,NA,TRBD1,TGCGCCAGCAGCTTGGTAGGGACAGGCATCGCCGGGGAGCTGTTTTTT,CASSLVGTGIAGELFF
TRBV11-3,TRBJ2-1,NA,TRBD1,TGTGCCAGCAGCTTGTCAGGGGGTCCCTACAATGAGCAGTTCTTC,CASSLSGGPYNEQFF
TRBV2,TRBJ2-5,NA,TRBD2,TGTGCCAGCAGGGGACCGGGGGGGCGAGAGACCCAGTACTTC,CASRGPGGRETQYF
TRBV5-1,TRBJ2-7,many,TRBD1,TGCGCCAGCAGCTGGGGCCGGGACAGGGGCTACGAGCAGTACTTC,CASSWGRDRGYEQYF
TRBV20-1,TRBJ2-4,NA,NA,TGCAGGCGGACCTGTTTGGACATTCAGTACTTC,CRRTCLDIQYF
TRBV28,TRBJ1-2,few,NA,TGTGCCAGCAGGGGGACACCGAACTATGGCTACACCTTC,CASRGTPNYGYTF
TRBV11-3,TRBJ2-5,NA,TRBD2,TGTGCCAGCAGCCAAGACCCAGCGGGGACTCAAGAGACCCAGTACTTC,CASSQDPAGTQETQYF
TRBV27,TRBJ2-3,NA,TRBD1,TGTGCCAGCAGCCCCTGGTACGCAGGGGGAGCAGATACGCAGTATTTT,CASSPWYAGGADTQYF
TRBV6-5,TRBJ1-2,NA,NA,TGTGCCAGCAGTTACGGGCAAGCCTATGGCTACACCTTC,CASSYGQAYGYTF
TRBV9,TRBJ1-5,NA,NA,TGTGCCAGCAGCGTAGGGGGGACCTTAAATCAGCCCCAGCATTTT,CASSVGGTLNQPQHF
TRBV6-5,TRBJ1-5,NA,NA,TGTGCCAGCAGTTCCGCGGGGGCGGGCAATCAGCCCCAGCATTTT,CASSSAGAGNQPQHF
TRBV6-5,TRBJ1-1,NA,TRBD1,TGTGCCAGCAGTTACTCTGGGACAGGGAACACTGAAGCTTTCTTT,CASSYSGTGNTEAFF
TRBV5-1,TRBJ2-3,NA,NA,TGCGCCAGCAGCTTGGGGGCCCAGACAGATACGCAGTATTTT,CASSLGAQTDTQYF
TRBV7-3,TRBJ1-1,NA,NA,TGTGCCAGCAGCCCAACAACCCTGACAGGAGCTTTCTTT,CASSPTTLTGAFF
TRBV4-2,TRBJ2-7,NA,NA,TGTGCCAGCAGCGGTATGGGGGCCTACGAGCAGTACTTC,CASSGMGAYEQYF
TRBV6-1,TRBJ1-2,NA,NA,TGTGCCAGCAGTGCGGGACACCAGAAGCAGGGCTACACCTTC,CASSAGHQKQGYTF
TRBV19,TRBJ1-1,NA,NA,TGTGCCAGTAGTATTTCCAAGGAGGGGGCTGAAGCTTTCTTT,CASSISKEGAEAFF
TRBV4-3,TRBJ2-1,NA,NA,TGCGCCAGCAGCCAAGATAGTCTGGGGGGTCGCGAGCAGTTCTTC,CASSQDSLGGREQFF
TRBV10-3,TRBJ2-1,NA,TRBD2,TGTGCCATCAGCGAGACTAGCGGTCCGTTACCCCGTAATGAGCAGTTCTTC,CAISETSGPLPRNEQFF
TRBV30,TRBJ1-5,NA,NA,TGTGCCTGGAGCAACGAGGGCAATCAGCCCCAGCATTTT,CAWSNEGNQPQHF
TRBV15,TRBJ2-6,NA,NA,TGTGCCACCCGATCCGGGGCTGGGGCCAACGTCCTGACTTTC,CATRSGAGANVLTF
TRBV9,TRBJ2-1,NA,NA,TGTGCCAGCAGCCCAAGAGGGAATAGCCCACCTCCCTACAATGAGCAGTTCTTC,CASSPRGNSPPPYNEQFF
TRBV30,TRBJ1-1,NA,NA,TGTGCCTGGAGTCTGTCCAGACAGGCCCCTGAAGCTTTCTTT,CAWSLSRQAPEAFF
TRBV20-1,TRBJ1-1,once,NA,TGCAGTGCTACTTCCAACACTGAAGCTTTCTTT,CSATSNTEAFF
TRBV6-1,TRBJ2-1,NA,NA,TGTGCCAGCAGCGCATACAGGGAGGCTGAGCAGTTCTTC,CASSAYREAEQFF
TRBV18,TRBJ2-7,NA,NA,TGTGCCAGCTCACCACCCACTCACTACGAGCAGTACTTC,CASSPPTHYEQYF
TRBV10-3,TRBJ1-1,NA,NA,TGTGCCATCAGTGATGGCGCGGGGGGAGCTTTCTTT,CAISDGAGGAFF
TRBV30,TRBJ1-1,few,TRBD1,TGTGCCTGGAGTCCCTCACAGGGGCGGGCTTTCTTT,CAWSPSQGRAFF
TRBV6-5,TRBJ2-7,NA,NA,TGTGCCAGCGGGGTGGGCCCCTCCTCCTACGAGCAGTACTTC,CASGVGPSSYEQYF
TRBV18,TRBJ1-2,NA,TRBD1,TGTGCCAGCTCACCCCGGGACAGGGGATCCGATGGCTACACCTTC,CASSPRDRGSDGYTF
TRBV18,TRBJ2-5,NA,NA,TGTGCCAGCTCATATTCGGGACGAGTGGAGACCCAGTACTTC,CASSYSGRVETQYF
TRBV30,TRBJ1-5,NA,NA,TGTGCCTGGAGCCCGGGAGGCAATCAGCCCCAGCATTTT,CAWSPGGNQPQHF
TRBV10-1,TRBJ1-1,NA,NA,TGCGCCAGCCCTGAAGCTTTCTTT,CASPEAFF
TRBV7-2,TRBJ1-6,NA,TRBD1,TGTGCCAGCAGCTTAGATCGGGACAGGGGTTCACCCCTCCACTTT,CASSLDRDRGSPLHF
TRBV11-2,TRBJ2-7,NA,NA,TGTGCCAGCAGCTTAGTTTTGTCCTACGAGCAGTACTTC,CASSLVLSYEQYF
TRBV29-1,TRBJ1-2,NA,TRBD1,TGCAGCGTTCTTCGACAGGGGGGCTATGGCTACACCTTC,CSVLRQGGYGYTF
TRBV29-1,TRBJ1-2,NA,TRBD1,TGCAGCGCCGGACAGGGCTATGGCTACACCTTC,CSAGQGYGYTF
TRBV5-1,TRBJ1-1,NA,NA,TGCGCCAGCAGCCCGGGAGGGACTGAAGCTTTCTTT,CASSPGGTEAFF
TRBV7-9,TRBJ1-1,NA,NA,TGTGCCAGCAGATCTTCGTCCGACGCTTTCTTT,CASRSSSDAFF
TRBV6-5,TRBJ2-7,few,NA,TGTGCCAGCAGCGACACAGAAGAGCAGTACTTC,CASSDTEEQYF
TRBV28,TRBJ1-2,NA,NA,TGTGCCATCACCTGGGGAGGGCCCTCTGGCTACACCTTC,CAITWGGPSGYTF
TRBV18,TRBJ1-2,NA,NA,TGTGCCAGCTCACCACAGGGGTCGGACTATGGCTACACCTTC,CASSPQGSDYGYTF
TRBV28,TRBJ2-7,few,TRBD2,TGTGCCAGCAGTTTGGGACTAGCCCCCTACGAGCAGTACTTC,CASSLGLAPYEQYF
TRBV7-9,TRBJ2-7,NA,NA,TGTGCCAGCAGCCTGACGGGTGTGGGGGGGCCCTACGAGCAGTACTTC,CASSLTGVGGPYEQYF